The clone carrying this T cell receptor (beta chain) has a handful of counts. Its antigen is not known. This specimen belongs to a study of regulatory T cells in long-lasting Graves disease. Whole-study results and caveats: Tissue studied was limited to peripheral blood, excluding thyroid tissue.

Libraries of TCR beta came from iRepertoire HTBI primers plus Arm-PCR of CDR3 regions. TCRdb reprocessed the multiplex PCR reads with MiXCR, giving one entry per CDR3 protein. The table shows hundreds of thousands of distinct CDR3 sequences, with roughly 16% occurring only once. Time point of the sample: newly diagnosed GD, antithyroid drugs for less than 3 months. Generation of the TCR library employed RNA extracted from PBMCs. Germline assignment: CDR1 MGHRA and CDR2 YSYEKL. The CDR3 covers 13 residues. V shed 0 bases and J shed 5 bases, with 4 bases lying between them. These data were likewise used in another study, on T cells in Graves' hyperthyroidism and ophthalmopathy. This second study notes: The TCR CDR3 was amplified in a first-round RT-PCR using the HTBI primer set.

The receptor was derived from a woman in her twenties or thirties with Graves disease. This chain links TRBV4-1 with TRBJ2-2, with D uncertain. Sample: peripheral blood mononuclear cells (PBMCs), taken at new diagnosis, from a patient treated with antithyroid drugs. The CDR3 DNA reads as TGCGCCAGCAGCCAAGAATGGACCGGGGAGCTGTTTTTT. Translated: CASSQEWTGELFF.